This T cell receptor beta chain was sequenced during a study of T-cell reconstitution after alpha-beta-depleted transplantation in children. V was shortened by 0 bases and J by 1 base, with 11 bases between the two germline ends. Germline V gives CDR1 SGHRS, CDR2 YFSETQ. The length of the CDR3 is 16 residues. This sample's TCRbeta library carried unique molecular identifier barcodes. TCRdb used MiXCR to reprocess the PCR reads, holding one entry per CDR3 protein. The sample yields a few hundred thousand distinct CDR3 sequences, roughly 27% seen once. Study-wide points: Newly produced T cells mostly accounted for T-cell counts and diversity one year post-transplant. About two months after transplant, alpha-beta T cells reportedly came from several hundred expanded graft clones. Recipient T cells and thymic progenitors that survived were the source of the high TCRbeta diversity seen at day 60 in some patients.

This clonotype was counted a few times. Its specificity is unknown. Sequences were derived from PBMCs, sampled before TCRalphabeta/CD19-depleted stem cell transplant. V gene TRBV5-1 combines with J gene TRBJ1-3; the D gene is possibly TRBD1 (6 bases). The TCR comes from a boy younger than two with Wiskott-Aldrich syndrome, due to receive a stem cell transplant. In nucleotides, the CDR3 is TGCGCCAGCAGCTTGGGTAGGACAGATTCTGGAAACACCATATATTTT. Protein: CASSLGRTDSGNTIYF.